The rows below give T cell receptor beta chains drawn from one sample of a study of blood T cell repertoires in COVID-19. Clones were sequenced by immunoSEQ multiplex PCR, and TCRdb holds only the in-frame ones, with some missing. The sample consists of under 75,000 clones, around 87% of them appearing once. The source material was peripheral blood. All receptors come from a man aged 60 to 69 with active COVID-19. CDR3s include the opening cysteine and the closing phenylalanine or tryptophan. A D gene is named only where the DNA matches it firmly. For some rows the clone size is stated as once, few or many, or as a class when expanded; others skip it.

V gene	clone size	J gene	D gene	CDR3 DNA	CDR3 protein
TRBV6-5	-	TRBJ2-7	TRBD1	TGTGCCAGCAGACCTGCGACAGGGCAGGGCTACGAGCAGTACTTC	CASRPATGQGYEQYF
TRBV2	-	TRBJ2-2	-	TGTGCCAGCAGCGAAATCCAACTTTACAGCTCCACCGGGGAGCTGTTTTTT	CASSEIQLYSSTGELFF
TRBV24-1	-	TRBJ1-5	-	TGTGCCACCAGTCGGGGGGGAATTGGTCAGCCCCAGCATTTT	CATSRGGIGQPQHF
TRBV7-3	-	TRBJ2-1	-	TGTGCCAGCAGCTTAAAAGGTCGGGCGGGTGGGGTTGGAGAGCAGTTCTTC	CASSLKGRAGGVGEQFF
TRBV7-3	-	TRBJ2-3	-	TGTGCCAGCAGCTTAGGTCTAGGTTACGGAAAAAGCACAGATACGCAGTATTTT	CASSLGLGYGKSTDTQYF
TRBV4-3	-	TRBJ2-1	TRBD2	TGCGCCAGCAGCCAACGAACTCCGGGACTAGCGGAGCGGAGGTCCTACAATGAGCAGTTCTTC	CASSQRTPGLAERRSYNEQFF
TRBV9	-	TRBJ2-3	-	TGTGCCAGCAGCGTAGGTAGTACTAGCACAGATACGCAGTATTTT	CASSVGSTSTDTQYF
TRBV6-1	-	TRBJ1-5	TRBD1	TGTGCCAGCAGTGAAGGACAGGGCGGACGGCCCCAGCATTTT	CASSEGQGGRPQHF
TRBV4-1	-	TRBJ2-2	TRBD1	TGCGCCAGCAGCAGCTCCGGGACAGAAACCGGGGAGCTGTTTTTT	CASSSSGTETGELFF
TRBV11-2	once	TRBJ2-7	TRBD2	TGTGCCAGCAGGTCCGCTAGCGGGACCTTCTACGAGCAGTACTTC	CASRSASGTFYEQYF
TRBV11-3	once	TRBJ2-1	TRBD2	TGTGCCAGCAGCAAAAAGGGACTAGCGGGGGGACGGGGTGAGCAGTTCTTC	CASSKKGLAGGRGEQFF